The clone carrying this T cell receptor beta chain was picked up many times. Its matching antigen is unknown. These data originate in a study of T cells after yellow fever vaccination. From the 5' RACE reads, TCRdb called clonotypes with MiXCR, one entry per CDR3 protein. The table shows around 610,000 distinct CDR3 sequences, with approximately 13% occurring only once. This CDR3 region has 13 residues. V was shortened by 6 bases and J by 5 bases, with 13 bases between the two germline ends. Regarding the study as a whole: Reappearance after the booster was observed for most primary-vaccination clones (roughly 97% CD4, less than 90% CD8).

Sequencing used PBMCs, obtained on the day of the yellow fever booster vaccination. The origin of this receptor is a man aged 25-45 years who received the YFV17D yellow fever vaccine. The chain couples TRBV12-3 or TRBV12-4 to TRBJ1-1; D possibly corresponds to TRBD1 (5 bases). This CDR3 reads CASSWGGRTEAFF. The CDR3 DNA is TGTGCCAGCAGCTGGGGGGGTAGGACTGAAGCTTTCTTT.